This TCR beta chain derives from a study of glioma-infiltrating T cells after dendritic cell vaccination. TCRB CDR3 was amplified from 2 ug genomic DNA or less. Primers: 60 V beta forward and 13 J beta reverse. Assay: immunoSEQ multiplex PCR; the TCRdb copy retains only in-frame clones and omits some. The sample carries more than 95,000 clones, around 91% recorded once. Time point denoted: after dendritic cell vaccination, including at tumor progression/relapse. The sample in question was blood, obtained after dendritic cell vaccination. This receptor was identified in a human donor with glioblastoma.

The CDR3, as DNA: TGTGCCAGCAGTGAACGTGCGGGAGGAGAGACCCAGTACTTC. Its protein is CASSERAGGETQYF. The chain uses TRBV6-1 and TRBJ2-5, with 8 bases matching TRBD2. This CDR3 spans 14 amino acids. The germline V gene has CDR1 MNHNS and CDR2 SASEGT. With 2 bases clipped from V and 4 bases from J, the junction kept 3 bases outside the gene matches.